The clone carrying this TCR beta chain was observed once. Its antigen is unidentified. The data derive from a study of T cell responses to AZD1222 COVID-19 vaccine. Whole-study results and caveats: Spike-specific TCR breadth and depth both grew after two AZD1222 doses. Mostly white British, mostly female donors; authors suggested clonal diversity may be underestimated. Nearly half of unique spike-specific TCRs reportedly avoided B.1.351 and B.1.1.7 mutated regions.

Method: immunoSEQ multiplex PCR; TCRdb's copy keeps in-frame clones and lacks some. The data contain about 130,000 clones, approximately 88% of them singletons. V was trimmed by 0 bases and J by 3 bases, leaving 12 bases between them. CDR1 and CDR2 from the germline V gene are SEHNR and FQNEAQ (reference sequence). This CDR3 has 15 residues. This TCR derives from an adult who received the AZD1222 COVID-19 vaccine. V usage is TRBV7-9 and J usage is TRBJ2-7, with D tentatively TRBD1 (6 bases). This material consisted of peripheral blood, taken 28 days after the second AZD1222 dose. The CDR3 coding sequence is TGTGCCAGCAGCTTAGCGGCAGGGGTAGTCTACGAGCAGTACTTC. Encoded protein: CASSLAAGVVYEQYF.